This T cell receptor beta chain came from a study of OX40 agonist ivuxolimab in advanced cancers. There are a few counts of this clone. Method: immunoSEQ multiplex PCR; TCRdb's copy keeps in-frame clones and lacks some. The sample has about 51,000 clones, approximately 84% seen once; the top ten hold more than 2.5%. Germline loops: CDR1 SNHLY, CDR2 FYNNEI. The V and J ends lost 8 bases and 7 bases respectively, with 12 bases between them. This CDR3 contains 13 residues. The chain joins TRBV2 to TRBJ1-6, with D hard to call. Sequenced here: CD4+ or CD8+ T cells sorted from blood, sampled in a trial of the OX40 agonist ivuxolimab. This receptor was obtained from an adult with an advanced solid tumor such as melanoma, head and neck, liver or kidney cancer. The CDR3 sequence: CASAGERNSPLHF. CDR3 DNA sequence: TGTGCCAGCGCCGGGGAGAGAAATTCACCCCTCCACTTT.